This T cell receptor beta chain is from a study of cytomegalovirus exposure and HLA in healthy donors. General observations from the study: A later analysis showed that HLA-associated TCR beta chains had undergone more clonal expansion than equally common others.

Remarks on this clone: Antigen: not known.

V gave up 3 bases and J gave up 9 bases, with 12 bases separating them. Germline loops: CDR1 MGHDK, CDR2 SYGVNS. The CDR3 has 13 residues. Both 60 Vbeta primers and 13 Jbeta primers went into the PCR. Repertoires were generated with immunoSEQ multiplex PCR, while TCRdb's copy carries only in-frame clones and drops some. The data show about 140,000 clones, about 70% seen once. What was sequenced was PBMCs. V and J are TRBV25-1 and TRBJ2-1; possibly TRBD1 for D (6 bases). The receptor was derived from a man younger than 45 in good health and CMV-seropositive. CDR3 in amino acids: CASSETQGSEQFF. DNA of the CDR3: TGTGCCAGCAGTGAGACACAGGGCAGTGAGCAGTTCTTC. Drawing the rest from reference TRBV25-1 and TRBJ2-1, the complete variable domain is EADIYQTPRYLVIGTGKKITLECSQTMGHDKMYWYQQDPGMELHLIHYSYGVNSTEKGDLSSESTVSRIRTEHFPLTLESARPSHTSQYLCASSETQGSEQFFGPGTRLTVL.